One and the same sample provided the 30 T cell receptor beta chains below, sequenced in a study of T cell responses to AZD1222 COVID-19 vaccine. The data were produced by immunoSEQ multiplex PCR, yet TCRdb's version contains in-frame clones alone and is incomplete. The sample consists of approximately 88,000 clones, less than 90% of them appearing once. Sequenced material: peripheral blood, taken 28 days after the second AZD1222 dose. Receptor source: an adult who received the AZD1222 COVID-19 vaccine.

The chain has TRBV10-1 and TRBJ2-5; 13 bases align to TRBD2. The CDR3 spans 15 residues. V dropped 5 bases and J dropped 5; count of bases not matched to a gene: 5. Germline V lookup: CDR1 WNHNN, CDR2 SYGVQD (reference sequence). CDR3 protein: CASSRTSGGWETQYF. The CDR3 bases are TGCGCCAGCAGTAGGACTAGCGGGGGATGGGAGACCCAGTACTTC.

The J gene is TRBJ1-4, the V gene TRBV7-8; D call uncertain. V lost 5 bases, J lost 10 bases, and 14 bases lay in between. Germline CDR1 SGHVS, CDR2 FQNEAQ. The CDR3 runs to 13 residues. CDR3 amino acids: CASSPGPEGKLFF. CDR3 coding DNA: TGTGCCAGCAGCCCAGGACCGGAAGGAAAACTGTTTTTT.

The V gene is TRBV18, the J gene TRBJ2-1; D gene uncertain. The CDR3 covers 13 residues. The germline V gene has CDR1 KGHSH and CDR2 LQKENI. V was clipped by 2 bases and J by 4 bases, with 6 bases between them. DNA for the CDR3: TGTGCCAGCTCACCAGCGCTTTACAATGAGCAGTTCTTC. As protein: CASSPALYNEQFF. Based on the CDR3 plus reference TRBV18 and TRBJ2-1, the full variable domain is NAGVMQNPRHLVRRRGQEARLRCSPMKGHSHVYWYRQLPEEGLKFMVYLQKENIIDESGMPKERFSAEFPKEGPSILRIQQVVRGDSAAYFCASSPALYNEQFFGPGTRLTVL.

This chain links TRBV9 with TRBJ1-2; 10 nucleotides match TRBD1. After removal of 0 bases from V and 8 bases from J, the junction contained 10 bases not matched to a gene. Germline CDR1 is SGDLS and CDR2 is YYNGEE. The CDR3 consists of 16 residues. The CDR3 sequence: CASSVAATGGLFGYTF. The CDR3 nucleotides read TGTGCCAGCAGCGTAGCGGCGACAGGGGGCTTATTCGGCTACACCTTC.

The chain has TRBV27 and TRBJ2-7; 9 nucleotides line up with TRBD2. In germline, CDR1 is MNHEY, CDR2 SMNVEV (reference sequence). This CDR3 is 14 amino acids long. V trimming: 3 bases; J trimming: 6 bases; junction bases outside the gene matches: 6. As DNA, the CDR3 is TGTGCCAGCAGTTTGGTGGGTAGCGGGGGCGAGCAGTACTTC. Translating gives CASSLVGSGGEQYF.

This chain links TRBV6-6 with TRBJ1-4; D may be TRBD1 (6 bases). Germline V gene sequence: CDR1 MNHNY, CDR2 SVGAGI (reference sequence). This CDR3 is built from 14 residues. Trimming took 7 bases from V and 7 from J, leaving 16 bases between them. This CDR3 is CASNQGQWGEKLFF. CDR3 sequence (DNA): TGTGCCAGCAATCAGGGGCAGTGGGGTGAAAAACTGTTTTTT.

The rearrangement joins TRBV30 to TRBJ2-1, with a possible D match to TRBD1 (6 bases). Deletions cut 0 bases from V and 8 bases from J, with 14 bases between. The CDR3 sequence is 14 residues long. In germline, CDR1 is GTSNPN, CDR2 SVGIG (reference sequence). DNA for the CDR3: TGTGCCTGGAGTGTGGCAGGGGTAGGCGATGAGCAGTTCTTC. Translation gives CAWSVAGVGDEQFF.

J is TRBJ1-3 and V is TRBV6-2 or TRBV6-3, with TRBD1 as a possible D gene (5 bases). The CDR3 is 14 residues long. Germline V lookup: CDR1 MNHEY, CDR2 SVGEGT. Deletions cut 2 bases from V and 0 bases from J, with 5 bases between. CDR3 nucleotides: TGTGCCAGCAGTTACGACAGCTCTGGAAACACCATATATTTT. Protein sequence: CASSYDSSGNTIYF.

V usage is TRBV19 and J usage is TRBJ1-3; D gene uncertain. This CDR3 region has 18 residues. Between the trimmed V and J ends, which lost 2 bases and 2 bases, there was a span of 19 bases. The germline CDR1 and CDR2 sequences are LNHDA and SQIVND (reference sequence). CDR3 DNA sequence: TGTGCCAGTAGTATACTGAACCTCATTCCTACACCTGGAAACACCATATATTTT. Translation: CASSILNLIPTPGNTIYF.

The chain carries TRBV30 and TRBJ1-1, with no clear D. Germline V CDR1 and CDR2: GTSNPN, SVGIG (reference sequence). The CDR3 runs to 16 residues. With 0 bases removed from V and 1 base from J, the gap between germline ends came to 15 bases. As DNA, the CDR3 is TGTGCCTGGAGTGTACGCGAGAGAAGGCCGAACACTGAAGCTTTCTTT. Translating it yields CAWSVRERRPNTEAFF.

Only one count was recorded for this clone. CDR3 in DNA: TGTGCCAGCGGGACAGATAATGAAAAACTGTTTTTT. Its translation: CASGTDNEKLFF. V usage is TRBV6-4 and J usage is TRBJ1-4; 7 positions agree with TRBD1. The CDR3 extends over 12 amino acids. V lost 8 bases to trimming and J lost 4 bases; unmatched junction nucleotides: 1. In germline, CDR1 is MRHNA, CDR2 SNTAGT.

The chain has TRBV5-1 and TRBJ2-5, with 13 bases that match TRBD2. Germline assignment: CDR1 SGHRS and CDR2 YFSETQ. The V gene end was trimmed by 0 bases and the J gene end by 1 base; junction bases not matched to a gene: 3. The CDR3 runs 17 residues. The CDR3 here is CASSLELAGGIQETQYF. The CDR3 DNA reads TGCGCCAGCAGCTTGGAACTAGCGGGGGGGATCCAAGAGACCCAGTACTTC. Drawing the rest from reference TRBV5-1 and TRBJ2-5, the complete variable domain is KAGVTQTPRYLIKTRGQQVTLSCSPISGHRSVSWYQQTPGQGLQFLFEYFSETQRNKGNFPGRFSGRQFSNSRSEMNVSTLELGDSALYLCASSLELAGGIQETQYFGPGTRLLVL.

This clone was counted once. The chain couples TRBV3-1 (or the pseudogene TRBV3-2) to TRBJ2-7; D gene uncertain. The CDR3 is 11 amino acids. Trimming left V 2 bases short and J 13 bases short, with 12 bases between. Germline V gene sequence: CDR1 LGHDT, CDR2 YNNKEL (reference sequence). The CDR3 reads CASSQRFNTYF. In nucleotides, the CDR3 is TGTGCCAGCAGCCAACGTTTTAACACCTACTTC.

The chain couples TRBV19 to TRBJ1-3; D is undetermined. Looked up from germline, CDR1 is LNHDA and CDR2 is SQIVND (reference sequence). The ends were cut back, 5 bases at V and 0 bases at J, with 5 bases in the middle. The CDR3 is made up of 13 amino acids. The CDR3 region has the DNA TGTGCCAGTAGTTTGCACTCTGGAAACACCATATATTTT. Its translation: CASSLHSGNTIYF.

This clone was seen only once. This chain joins TRBV28 and TRBJ1-5; a possible D gene is TRBD1 (5 bases). Germline CDR1 MDHEN, CDR2 SYDVKM. This CDR3 comprises 15 residues. V was trimmed by 5 bases and J by 9 bases, leaving 20 bases between them. In DNA, the CDR3 is TGTGCCAGCAGTACGCCAGGGAGGGGCCTATGGCCCCAGCATTTT. It codes for CASSTPGRGLWPQHF.

The DNA for the CDR3 is TGTGCCAGCAATTCGGACAGGGGACTTTCGGGAAACACCATATATTTT. Its protein is CASNSDRGLSGNTIYF. This chain uses TRBV2 with TRBJ1-3; 9 nucleotides agree with TRBD1. V was clipped by 7 bases and J by 4 bases; unmatched bases: 11. This CDR3 contains 16 residues. Germline V gives CDR1 SNHLY, CDR2 FYNNEI. The full variable domain, rest sourced from reference TRBV2 and TRBJ1-3, is EPEVTQTPSHQVTQMGQEVILRCVPISNHLYFYWYRQILGQKVEFLVSFYNNEISEKSEIFDDQFSVERPDGSNFTLKIRSTKLEDSAMYFCASNSDRGLSGNTIYFGEGSWLTVV.

This sequence joins TRBV23-1 and TRBJ2-3; 8 positions match TRBD1. TRBV23-1 falls under the ORF class, with uncertain function. Trimming removed 3 bases from V and 1 base from J; junction bases left unmatched: 15. CDR3 size: 19 residues. CDR3 sequence (DNA): TGCGCCAGCAGTCATTTAGTACAGGGGGGCCCCTTAGGCACAGATACGCAGTATTTT. Protein sequence: CASSHLVQGGPLGTDTQYF.

The V gene is TRBV18, the J gene TRBJ2-2; tentatively, D is TRBD1 or TRBD2 (5 bases each). There are 15 residues in the CDR3. Trimming left V 3 bases short and J 4 bases short, with 12 bases between. From germline, CDR1 is KGHSH and CDR2 LQKENI. CDR3 DNA: TGTGCCAGCTCACCGCCCTCAGGGACCACCGGGGAGCTGTTTTTT. This gives the protein CASSPPSGTTGELFF.

The V and J genes are TRBV19 and TRBJ1-1; the D gene is possibly TRBD1 (5 bases). CDR3 length equals 14 residues. Trimming pared 7 bases from V and 3 bases from J, leaving 15 bases between. Germline V gene lookup returns CDR1 LNHDA and CDR2 SQIVND (reference sequence). CDR3 DNA: TGTGCCAGTAAGAACCCAGGGCCTTACACTGAAGCTTTCTTT. The encoded protein is CASKNPGPYTEAFF.

The sample holds one count of this clone. The gene calls are TRBV6-8 and TRBJ2-7, with 14 bases matching TRBD2. The CDR3 length is 19 residues. J gave up 5 bases and V 7 bases, and 19 bases lay outside the gene matches. The germline V gene has CDR1 MNHGY and CDR2 SAAAGT. The CDR3 protein is CASTNGFSGLAGANDEQYF. The CDR3 bases are TGTGCCAGCACCAACGGGTTTTCGGGACTAGCGGGGGCGAATGACGAGCAGTACTTC.

The chain employs TRBV10-3 and TRBJ1-5; 8 nucleotides agree with TRBD1. The CDR3 sequence is 13 residues long. After removal of 6 bases from V and 7 bases from J, the junction contained 5 bases not matched to a gene. Looked up from germline, CDR1 is ENHRY and CDR2 is SYGVKD. CDR3 nucleotides: TGTGCCATCAGCCAGGGGGCTGGGCAGCCCCAGCATTTT. Encoded protein: CAISQGAGQPQHF.

The genes are TRBV3-1 (or the pseudogene TRBV3-2) and TRBJ2-1; 11 bases agree with TRBD1. CDR3 length: 15 amino acids. J lost 9 bases, V lost 4 bases, and 8 bases had no gene match. Germline V gene data show CDR1 as LGHDT and CDR2 as YNNKEL (reference sequence). CDR3 loop: CASSPPGTGGIEQFF. The CDR3 nucleotides are TGTGCCAGCAGCCCGCCAGGGACAGGGGGGATTGAGCAGTTCTTC.

This clone was found a few times. This chain links TRBV11-1 with TRBJ2-3; TRBD2 aligns across 8 bases. CDR1 and CDR2 from the germline V gene are SGHAT and FQDESV (reference sequence). This CDR3 has 16 amino acids. J was trimmed by 0 bases and V by 2 bases; bases with no gene match: 4. The CDR3 is CASSLIAGTSTDTQYF. The CDR3, as DNA: TGTGCCAGCAGCTTAATAGCGGGGACTAGCACAGATACGCAGTATTTT.

This clone occurred once. The chain combines TRBV2 with TRBJ2-6; D gene unclear. The germline V gene encodes CDR1 SNHLY and CDR2 FYNNEI. This CDR3 is built from 13 residues. V gave up 6 bases and J gave up 2 bases, with 5 bases separating them. CDR3 sequence reads: CASRDAGANVLTF. Here the CDR3 DNA reads TGTGCCAGCAGGGACGCTGGGGCCAACGTCCTGACTTTC. Combining the CDR3 with reference TRBV2 and TRBJ2-6 gives the whole variable domain EPEVTQTPSHQVTQMGQEVILRCVPISNHLYFYWYRQILGQKVEFLVSFYNNEISEKSEIFDDQFSVERPDGSNFTLKIRSTKLEDSAMYFCASRDAGANVLTFGAGSRLTVL.

The gene calls are TRBV25-1 and TRBJ2-4; tentatively, D is TRBD1 (5 bases). CDR3 length: 12 amino acids. Germline CDR1 reads MGHDK; CDR2 reads SYGVNS. Trimming removed 6 bases from V and 7 bases from J, with 10 bases in between. The CDR3 coding sequence is TGTGCCAGCAGCCCCTCAGGGAACATTCAGTACTTC. Residues: CASSPSGNIQYF.

This rearrangement joins TRBV7-2 to TRBJ1-5; the match to TRBD1 covers 8 bases. The germline V gene has CDR1 SGHTA and CDR2 FQGNSA. The CDR3 consists of 15 residues. V was clipped by 1 base and J by 7 bases; unmatched bases: 6. CDR3 sequence: CASSLVAGGGQPQHF. As DNA, the CDR3 is TGTGCCAGCAGCTTAGTGGCAGGGGGCGGGCAGCCCCAGCATTTT.

This chain joins TRBV10-2 and TRBJ2-1, with 9 bases that match TRBD2. The CDR3 loop spans 16 amino acids. Germline V CDR1 and CDR2: WSHSY, SAAADI. J was trimmed by 7 bases and V by 3 bases; bases with no gene match: 10. The CDR3 protein is CASSERRGGLGNEQFF. The CDR3 bases are TGCGCCAGCAGTGAAAGGCGGGGGGGCTTAGGTAATGAGCAGTTCTTC.

The V and J genes are TRBV5-1 and TRBJ1-2; D gene uncertain. Trimming cost V 2 bases and J 1 base, with 9 bases left between them. The CDR3 contains 14 residues. Germline V lookup: CDR1 SGHRS, CDR2 YFSETQ. The CDR3 region has the DNA TGCGCCAGCAGCTTCGGCAGGATTAACTATGGCTACACCTTC. Protein product: CASSFGRINYGYTF.

The gene calls are TRBV14 and TRBJ2-7; unclear D gene. Between the trimmed V and J ends, which lost 2 bases and 2 bases, there was a span of 7 bases. Germline CDR1 is SGHDN and CDR2 is FVKESK. The CDR3 has 13 residues. The CDR3 DNA is TGTGCCAGCAGCCAACCCAGTACCTACGAGCAGTACTTC. Amino acid sequence: CASSQPSTYEQYF.

The chain uses TRBV9 and TRBJ2-3, with TRBD1 matching over 7 bases. This CDR3 has 16 amino acids. Germline V lookup: CDR1 SGDLS, CDR2 YYNGEE. The J segment lost 4 bases and the V segment lost 1 base, leaving 9 bases of the junction unmatched. CDR3: CASSVTGAPPPDTQYF. The CDR3 DNA reads TGTGCCAGCAGCGTAACAGGGGCCCCTCCCCCAGATACGCAGTATTTT. The full variable domain, rest sourced from reference TRBV9 and TRBJ2-3, is DSGVTQTPKHLITATGQRVTLRCSPRSGDLSVYWYQQSLDQGLQFLIQYYNGEERAKGNILERFSAQQFPDLHSELNLSSLELGDSALYFCASSVTGAPPPDTQYFGPGTRLTVL.